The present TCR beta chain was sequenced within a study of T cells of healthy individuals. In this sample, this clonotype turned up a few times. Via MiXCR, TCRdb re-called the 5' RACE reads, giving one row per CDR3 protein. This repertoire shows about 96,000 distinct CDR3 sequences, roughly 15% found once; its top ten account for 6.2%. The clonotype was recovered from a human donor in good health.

The CDR3 loop reads CAWSLGGNTEAFF. In DNA, the CDR3 is TGTGCCTGGAGTCTGGGGGGAAACACTGAAGCTTTCTTT. The chain joins TRBV30 to TRBJ1-1; the D gene is possibly TRBD1 (5 bases). The CDR3 has 13 amino acids. V gave up 2 bases and J gave up 2 bases, with 9 bases separating them. CDR1 and CDR2 (germline): GTSNPN, SVGIG (reference sequence).